This TCR beta chain was sequenced during a study of blood T cell repertoires in COVID-19. About the research overall: The origin of the acute and convalescent COVID-19 samples was the United States, Italy and Spain. From T cells, B-cell-depleted T cells, or PBMCs came the material, which was cDNA or gDNA.

Authors' data handling: Reference gene primer amplification in the assay estimated nucleated cell counts. Measured with immunoSEQ multiplex PCR; TCRdb has only the in-frame clones, and not every one. V, J and clone size derive from that table, while D and trimming were established from the DNA sequence. The sample holds fewer than 300,000 clones, approximately 90% seen once. Notes on this clone: The same CDR3 can be traced to other DNA sequences in this sample.

Living in roughly 25 US areas, the participants were between about 18 and 100 years of age. The V gene lost 1 base and the J gene lost 8 bases, with 8 bases spanning the gap. CDR3 size: 12 residues. The chain employs TRBV12-3 or TRBV12-4 and TRBJ1-2; D is unresolved. The clonotype originates from a woman between 40 and 55 years old with acute COVID-19. The specimen was PBMCs or T cells enriched from blood (not recorded which). CDR3 loop: CASSLDRVGYTF. CDR3 bases: TGTGCCAGCAGTTTAGATCGGGTGGGCTACACCTTC.